This T cell receptor beta chain was captured by sequencing in a study of blood T cells in healthy people across ages. On the study more broadly: Researchers report that template switching captured about one barcoded beta molecule per two T cells. Study-level results: Long-lived donors exceeded aged donors in naive CD4+ cells and diversity. Older age went with lower TCR beta diversity per million T cells, in a roughly linear way.

A J-beta primer mix and a sample-barcoded 5' primer were used in a second PCR of about 7 to 11 cycles. TCRdb re-derived calls from the 5' RACE reads in MiXCR, one entry per CDR3 protein. The sample lists approximately 1.5 million distinct CDR3 sequences, roughly 32% occurring once. There are a few counts of this clonotype. Its antigen remains unknown. Germline-derived CDR1 and CDR2 are DFQATT and SNEGSKA (reference sequence). V shed 6 bases and J 6 bases; nucleotides not matched to a gene: 23. The CDR3 runs to 19 residues. Sequencing was performed on blood. The clonotype originates from a woman younger than 45 in good health. This chain joins TRBV20-1 and TRBJ2-3, with TRBD2 matching 11 bases. As DNA, the CDR3 is TGCAGTGCCCCGCCCCTAGCGGGAGGATTTTGGGGTAGTACGGATACGCAGTATTTT. As protein: CSAPPLAGGFWGSTDTQYF.